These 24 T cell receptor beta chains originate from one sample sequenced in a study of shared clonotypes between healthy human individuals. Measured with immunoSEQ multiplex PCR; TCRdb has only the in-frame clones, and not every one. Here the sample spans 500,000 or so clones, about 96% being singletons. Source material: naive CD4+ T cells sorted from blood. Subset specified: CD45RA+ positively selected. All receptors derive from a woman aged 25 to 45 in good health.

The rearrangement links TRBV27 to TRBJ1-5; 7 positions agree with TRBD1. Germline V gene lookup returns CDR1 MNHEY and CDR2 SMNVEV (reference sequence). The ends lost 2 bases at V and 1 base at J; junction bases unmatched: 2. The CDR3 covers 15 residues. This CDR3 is CASSLSRGSNQPQHF. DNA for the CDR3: TGTGCCAGCAGTTTAAGCAGGGGGAGCAATCAGCCCCAGCATTTT.

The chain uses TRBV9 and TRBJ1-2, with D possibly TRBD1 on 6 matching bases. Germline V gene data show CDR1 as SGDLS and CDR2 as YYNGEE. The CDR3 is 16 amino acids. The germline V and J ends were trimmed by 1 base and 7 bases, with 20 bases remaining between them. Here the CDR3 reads CASSVRGGPPGGGYTF. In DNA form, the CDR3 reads TGTGCCAGCAGCGTAAGAGGGGGACCGCCCGGGGGTGGCTACACCTTC.

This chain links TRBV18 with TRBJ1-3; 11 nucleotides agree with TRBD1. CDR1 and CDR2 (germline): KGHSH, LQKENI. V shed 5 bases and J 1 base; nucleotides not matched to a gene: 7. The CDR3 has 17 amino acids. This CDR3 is CASSWTGGESSGNTIYF. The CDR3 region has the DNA TGTGCCAGCTCATGGACAGGGGGCGAATCATCTGGAAACACCATATATTTT.

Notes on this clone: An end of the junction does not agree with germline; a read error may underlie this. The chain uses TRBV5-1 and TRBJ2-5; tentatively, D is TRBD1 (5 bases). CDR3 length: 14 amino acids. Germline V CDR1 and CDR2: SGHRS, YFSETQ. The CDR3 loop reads CASSLVAGQEAQYF. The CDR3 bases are TGCGCCAGCAGCTTGGTAGCAGGACAAGAGGCCCAGTACTTC.

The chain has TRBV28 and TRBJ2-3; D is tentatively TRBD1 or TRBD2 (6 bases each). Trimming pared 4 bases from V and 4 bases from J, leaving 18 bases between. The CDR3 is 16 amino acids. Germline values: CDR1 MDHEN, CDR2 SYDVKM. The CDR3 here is CASSSPSEGGPDTQYF. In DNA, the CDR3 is TGTGCCAGCAGTTCCCCCTCGGAGGGGGGTCCAGATACGCAGTATTTT.

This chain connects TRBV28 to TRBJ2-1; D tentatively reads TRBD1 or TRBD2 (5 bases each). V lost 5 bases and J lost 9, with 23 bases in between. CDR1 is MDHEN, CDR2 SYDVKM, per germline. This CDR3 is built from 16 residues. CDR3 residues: CASSPTAARGGGEQFF. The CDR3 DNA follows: TGTGCCAGCAGTCCGACCGCGGCTCGCGGTGGGGGTGAGCAGTTCTTC.

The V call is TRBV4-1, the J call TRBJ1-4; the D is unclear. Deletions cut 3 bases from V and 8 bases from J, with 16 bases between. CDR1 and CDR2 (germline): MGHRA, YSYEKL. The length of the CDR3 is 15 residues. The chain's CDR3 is CASSQVPPGPEKLFF. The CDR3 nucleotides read TGCGCCAGCAGCCAGGTTCCGCCCGGTCCCGAAAAACTGTTTTTT.

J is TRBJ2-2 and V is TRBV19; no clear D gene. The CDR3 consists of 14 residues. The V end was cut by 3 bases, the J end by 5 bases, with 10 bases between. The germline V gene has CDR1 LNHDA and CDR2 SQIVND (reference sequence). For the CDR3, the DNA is TGTGCCAGTAGTATCTCACAACGAACCGGGGAGCTGTTTTTT. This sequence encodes CASSISQRTGELFF.

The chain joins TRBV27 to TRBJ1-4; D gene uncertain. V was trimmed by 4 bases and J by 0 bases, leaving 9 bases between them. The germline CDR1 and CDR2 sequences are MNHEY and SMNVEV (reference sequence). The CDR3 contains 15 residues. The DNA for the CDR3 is TGTGCCAGCAGTTCGGCGGGAGCAACTAATGAAAAACTGTTTTTT. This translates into CASSSAGATNEKLFF. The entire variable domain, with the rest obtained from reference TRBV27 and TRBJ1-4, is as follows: EAQVTQNPRYLITVTGKKLTVTCSQNMNHEYMSWYRQDPGLGLRQIYYSMNVEVTDKGDVPEGYKVSRKEKRNFPLILESPSPNQTSLYFCASSSAGATNEKLFFGSGTQLSVL.

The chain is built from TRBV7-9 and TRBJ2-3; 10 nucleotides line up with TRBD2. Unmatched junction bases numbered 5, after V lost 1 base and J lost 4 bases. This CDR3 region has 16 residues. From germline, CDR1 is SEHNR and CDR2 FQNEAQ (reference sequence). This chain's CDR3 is CASSLVLAGDSDTQYF. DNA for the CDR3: TGTGCCAGCAGCTTAGTTCTAGCGGGAGATTCAGATACGCAGTATTTT.

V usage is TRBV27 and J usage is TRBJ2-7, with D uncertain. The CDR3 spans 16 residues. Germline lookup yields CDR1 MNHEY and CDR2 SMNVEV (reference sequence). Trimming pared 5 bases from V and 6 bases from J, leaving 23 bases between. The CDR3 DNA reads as TGTGCCAGCAGTACCCCTCCTAGTATCCCCCTCACCGAGCAGTACTTC. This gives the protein CASSTPPSIPLTEQYF.

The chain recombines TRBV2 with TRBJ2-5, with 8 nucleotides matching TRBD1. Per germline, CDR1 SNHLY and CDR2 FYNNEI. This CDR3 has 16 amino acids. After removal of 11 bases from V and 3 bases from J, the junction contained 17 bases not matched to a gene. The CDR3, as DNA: TGTGCCGCCGCAAAGCCGGGACAGGTTAAAAAAGAGACCCAGTACTTC. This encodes CAAAKPGQVKKETQYF.

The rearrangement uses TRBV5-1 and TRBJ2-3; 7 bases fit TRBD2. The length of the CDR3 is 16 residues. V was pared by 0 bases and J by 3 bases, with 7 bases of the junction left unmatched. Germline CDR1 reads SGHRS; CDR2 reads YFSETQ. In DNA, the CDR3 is TGCGCCAGCAGCTTGGCCTCTGGAGCGGGGACAGATACGCAGTATTTT. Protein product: CASSLASGAGTDTQYF.

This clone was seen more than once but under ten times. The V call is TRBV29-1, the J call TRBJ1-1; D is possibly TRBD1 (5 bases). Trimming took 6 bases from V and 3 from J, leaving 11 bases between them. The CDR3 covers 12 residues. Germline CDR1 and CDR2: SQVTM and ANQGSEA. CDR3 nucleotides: TGCAGCGTAGTCGGGGGAGACACTGAAGCTTTCTTT. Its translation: CSVVGGDTEAFF.

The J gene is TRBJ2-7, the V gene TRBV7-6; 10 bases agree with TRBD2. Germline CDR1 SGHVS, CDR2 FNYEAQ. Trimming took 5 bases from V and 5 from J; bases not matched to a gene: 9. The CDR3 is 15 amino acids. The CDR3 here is CASSLEASGSHEQYF. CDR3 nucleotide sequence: TGTGCCAGCAGCCTAGAGGCTAGCGGGAGCCACGAGCAGTACTTC. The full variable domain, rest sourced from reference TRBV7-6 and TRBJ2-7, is GAGVSQSPRYKVTKRGQDVALRCDPISGHVSLYWYRQALGQGPEFLTYFNYEAQQDKSGLPNDRFSAERPEGSISTLTIQRTEQRDSAMYRCASSLEASGSHEQYFGPGTRLTVT.

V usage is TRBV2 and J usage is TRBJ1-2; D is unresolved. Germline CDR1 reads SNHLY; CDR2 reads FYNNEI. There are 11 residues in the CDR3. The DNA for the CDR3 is TGTGTAGGGAGGTCGTACTATGGCTACACCTTC. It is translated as CVGRSYYGYTF.

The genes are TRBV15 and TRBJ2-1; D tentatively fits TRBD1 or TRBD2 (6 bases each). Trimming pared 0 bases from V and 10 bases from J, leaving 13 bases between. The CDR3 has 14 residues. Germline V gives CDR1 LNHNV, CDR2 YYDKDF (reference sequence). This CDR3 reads CATSRDGGVGEQFF. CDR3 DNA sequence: TGTGCCACCAGCAGAGACGGGGGCGTCGGGGAGCAGTTCTTC. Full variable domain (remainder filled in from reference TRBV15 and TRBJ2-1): DAMVIQNPRYQVTQFGKPVTLSCSQTLNHNVMYWYQQKSSQAPKLLFHYYDKDFNNEADTPDNFQSRRPNTSFCFLDIRSPGLGDTAMYLCATSRDGGVGEQFFGPGTRLTVL.

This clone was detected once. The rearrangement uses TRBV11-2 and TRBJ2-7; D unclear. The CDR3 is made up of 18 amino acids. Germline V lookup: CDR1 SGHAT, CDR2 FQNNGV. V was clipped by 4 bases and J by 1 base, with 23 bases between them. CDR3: CASSSKSLRLLSSYEQYF. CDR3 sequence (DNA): TGTGCCAGCAGCTCAAAATCCCTTCGGCTCCTCTCTTCCTACGAGCAGTACTTC.

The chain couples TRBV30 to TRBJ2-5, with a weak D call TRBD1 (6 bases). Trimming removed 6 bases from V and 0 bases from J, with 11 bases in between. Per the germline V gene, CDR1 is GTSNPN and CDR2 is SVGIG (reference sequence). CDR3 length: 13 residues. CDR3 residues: CACSGQNQETQYF. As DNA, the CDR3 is TGTGCCTGCTCAGGACAGAACCAAGAGACCCAGTACTTC.

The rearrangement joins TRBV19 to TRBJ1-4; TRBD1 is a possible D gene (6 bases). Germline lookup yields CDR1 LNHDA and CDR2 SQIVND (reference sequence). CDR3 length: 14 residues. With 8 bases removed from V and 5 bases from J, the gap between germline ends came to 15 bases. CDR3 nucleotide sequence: TGTGCCAGTGGTCTCACAGGGTACAATGAAAAACTGTTTTTT. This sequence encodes CASGLTGYNEKLFF.

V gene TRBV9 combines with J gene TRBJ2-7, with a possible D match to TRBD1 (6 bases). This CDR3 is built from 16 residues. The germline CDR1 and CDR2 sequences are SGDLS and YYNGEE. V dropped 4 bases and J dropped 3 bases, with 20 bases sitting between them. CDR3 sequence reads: CASSPGQRPYLYEQYF. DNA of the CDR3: TGTGCCAGCAGCCCCGGACAGCGCCCCTACCTCTACGAGCAGTACTTC.

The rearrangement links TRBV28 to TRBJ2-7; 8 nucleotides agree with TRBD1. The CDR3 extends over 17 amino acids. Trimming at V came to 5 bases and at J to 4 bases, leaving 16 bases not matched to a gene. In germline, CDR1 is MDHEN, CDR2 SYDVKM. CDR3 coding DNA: TGTGCCAGCAGTCAATATCATCACCGGGACAGGCCGTACGAGCAGTACTTC. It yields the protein CASSQYHHRDRPYEQYF. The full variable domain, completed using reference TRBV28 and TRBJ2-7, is DVKVTQSSRYLVKRTGEKVFLECVQDMDHENMFWYRQDPGLGLRLIYFSYDVKMKEKGDIPEGYSVSREKKERFSLILESASTNQTSMYLCASSQYHHRDRPYEQYFGPGTRLTVT.

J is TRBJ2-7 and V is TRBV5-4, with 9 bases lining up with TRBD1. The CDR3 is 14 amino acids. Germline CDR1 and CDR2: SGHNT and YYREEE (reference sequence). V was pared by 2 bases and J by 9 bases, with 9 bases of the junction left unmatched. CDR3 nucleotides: TGTGCCAGCAGCTTCCGGGACAGGGTATCCCGGCAGTACTTC. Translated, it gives CASSFRDRVSRQYF.

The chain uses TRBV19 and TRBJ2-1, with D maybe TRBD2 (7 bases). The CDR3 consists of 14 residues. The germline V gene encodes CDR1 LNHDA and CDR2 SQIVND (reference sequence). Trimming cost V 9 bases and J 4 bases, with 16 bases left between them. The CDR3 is CASTRGGEYNEQFF. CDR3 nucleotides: TGTGCCAGCACAAGAGGGGGGGAATACAATGAGCAGTTCTTC.